This T cell receptor (beta chain) was observed in a study of tumor T cells in aggressive B-cell lymphoma. Trimming removed 4 bases at V and 1 base at J, with 8 bases between. From germline, CDR1 is SGHRS and CDR2 YFSETQ. The CDR3 consists of 13 residues. The assay was immunoSEQ multiplex PCR, and TCRdb's table has in-frame clones only and misses some. The sample yields about 1,700 clones, approximately 93% seen once. What was sequenced was tumor tissue. J is TRBJ1-1 and V is TRBV5-1; D is possibly TRBD1 (6 bases). The source is an adult with diffuse large B cell lymphoma. Some clones in this sample may be carry-over from other donors' samples. The CDR3 DNA reads as TGCGCCAGCAGCAGGGGACAGAACACTGAAGCTTTCTTT. Encoded protein: CASSRGQNTEAFF.